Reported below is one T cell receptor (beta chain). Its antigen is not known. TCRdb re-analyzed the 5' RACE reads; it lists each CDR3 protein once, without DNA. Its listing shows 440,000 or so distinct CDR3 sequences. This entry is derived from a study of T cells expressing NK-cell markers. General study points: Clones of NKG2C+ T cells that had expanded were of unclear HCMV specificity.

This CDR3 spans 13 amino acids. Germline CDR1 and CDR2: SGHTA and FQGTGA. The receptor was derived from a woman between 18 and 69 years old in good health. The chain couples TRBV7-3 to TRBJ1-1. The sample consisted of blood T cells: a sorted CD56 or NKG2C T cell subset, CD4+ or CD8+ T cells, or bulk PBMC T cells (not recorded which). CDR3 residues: CASSLRPSDEAFF.